The 30 T cell receptor beta chains reported below all come from one sample, sequenced in a study of PD-L1 blockade in urothelial cancer. Assay used: immunoSEQ multiplex PCR; TCRdb lists only in-frame clones, some missing. The table includes tens of thousands of clones, about 90% detected once. Stated time point: peripheral blood 6 weeks after treatment start. Specimen: PBMCs, collected around atezolizumab (anti-PD-L1) treatment. The receptors were sampled from a man between 60 and 75 years old with urothelial cancer.

The CDR3 region is CASSPGEGHQPQHF. The CDR3 bases are TGTGCCAGCAGCCCCGGGGAGGGCCATCAGCCCCAGCATTTT. The chain is built from TRBV2 and TRBJ1-5; D unclear. The germline V gene encodes CDR1 SNHLY and CDR2 FYNNEI. V was pared by 6 bases and J by 5 bases, with 14 bases between. This CDR3 is built from 14 residues. The whole variable domain, filled in from reference TRBV2 and TRBJ1-5, reads EPEVTQTPSHQVTQMGQEVILRCVPISNHLYFYWYRQILGQKVEFLVSFYNNEISEKSEIFDDQFSVERPDGSNFTLKIRSTKLEDSAMYFCASSPGEGHQPQHFGDGTRLSIL.

The V call is TRBV19, the J call TRBJ1-5; tentative D call: TRBD1 (5 bases). Germline V CDR1 and CDR2: LNHDA, SQIVND (reference sequence). Trimming removed 5 bases at V and 6 bases at J, with 17 bases between. The CDR3 consists of 15 residues. CDR3 in amino acids: CASSAGPGGVQPQHF. For the CDR3, the DNA is TGTGCCAGTAGTGCCGGTCCGGGGGGAGTTCAGCCCCAGCATTTT.

V and J are TRBV19 and TRBJ2-1; 9 positions match TRBD1. Germline loops: CDR1 LNHDA, CDR2 SQIVND (reference sequence). V shed 5 bases and J 6 bases; nucleotides not matched to a gene: 8. This CDR3 contains 15 residues. The CDR3 region has the DNA TGTGCCAGTAGTTCAACCGGGACAGGGAGCAATGAGCAGTTCTTC. Protein product: CASSSTGTGSNEQFF.

V usage is TRBV28 and J usage is TRBJ2-7, with a possible D match to TRBD2 (6 bases). V was trimmed by 8 bases and J by 2 bases, leaving 16 bases between them. CDR1 is MDHEN and CDR2 is SYDVKM in the germline V gene. This CDR3 has 14 residues. CDR3 in DNA: TGTGCCAGCTCGTCCGCGGGGTCGACCTACGAGCAGTACTTC. This sequence encodes CASSSAGSTYEQYF.

This clone was observed a single time. The genes are TRBV9 and TRBJ1-2; 7 bases map to TRBD1. This CDR3 is 14 amino acids long. CDR1 is SGDLS and CDR2 is YYNGEE in the germline V gene. With V trimmed by 3 bases and J by 2 bases, 4 bases remained unmatched. Here the CDR3 DNA reads TGTGCCAGCAGCGCAGGGGACAGCAACTATGGCTACACCTTC. This codes for CASSAGDSNYGYTF.

J is TRBJ2-3 and V is TRBV7-5; the D call TRBD1 from the table was never checked on the DNA. TRBV7-5 is a known pseudogene. The CDR3 is 16 amino acids. The CDR3 is CARSPPGAAGPDTQYF. CDR3 nucleotide sequence: TGTGCCAGAAGCCCCCCAGGGGCCGCAGGCCCAGATACGCAGTATTTT.

This chain connects TRBV4-3 to TRBJ1-2, with 9 nucleotides matching TRBD1. V lost 1 base and J lost 1; bases outside the gene matches: 4. Per the germline V gene, CDR1 is LGHNA and CDR2 is YSLEER. The CDR3 is 16 residues long. The CDR3 loop is CASSQARQGVNYGYTF. CDR3 in DNA: TGCGCCAGCAGCCAAGCCCGACAGGGGGTTAACTATGGCTACACCTTC.

The chain uses TRBV15 and TRBJ2-3; D call uncertain. The CDR3 spans 14 residues. CDR1 is LNHNV, CDR2 YYDKDF, per germline (reference sequence). V gave up 0 bases and J gave up 1 base, with 5 bases separating them. CDR3 in DNA: TGTGCCACCAGCAGAGATCGGGGCACAGATACGCAGTATTTT. It encodes CATSRDRGTDTQYF.

The chain uses TRBV5-1 and TRBJ2-1; 9 bases fit TRBD2. CDR3 size: 15 residues. V dropped 3 bases and J dropped 8; count of bases not matched to a gene: 9. Germline lookup yields CDR1 SGHRS and CDR2 YFSETQ. The CDR3 loop reads CASSSLAGGPDEQFF. The CDR3 nucleotides are TGCGCCAGCAGCTCCCTGGCGGGGGGGCCGGATGAGCAGTTCTTC. Based on the CDR3 plus reference TRBV5-1 and TRBJ2-1, the full variable domain is KAGVTQTPRYLIKTRGQQVTLSCSPISGHRSVSWYQQTPGQGLQFLFEYFSETQRNKGNFPGRFSGRQFSNSRSEMNVSTLELGDSALYLCASSSLAGGPDEQFFGPGTRLTVL.

V usage is TRBV9 and J usage is TRBJ2-6; D possibly corresponds to TRBD1 (6 bases). Germline V gives CDR1 SGDLS, CDR2 YYNGEE. The germline V and J ends were trimmed by 4 bases and 4 bases, with 12 bases remaining between them. The CDR3 spans 15 residues. The CDR3 sequence is CASSSYRAGANVLTF. The CDR3 DNA reads TGTGCCAGCAGCTCCTACAGGGCCGGGGCCAACGTCCTGACTTTC.

The CDR3 protein is CASSLGRLAGQNEQFF. DNA for the CDR3: TGCGCCAGCAGCTTGGGACGACTAGCGGGGCAAAATGAGCAGTTCTTC. The V and J genes are TRBV5-1 and TRBJ2-1, with 11 bases aligning to TRBD2. Unmatched junction bases numbered 6, after V lost 0 bases and J lost 7 bases. The germline CDR1 and CDR2 sequences are SGHRS and YFSETQ. The CDR3 has 16 residues.

The J gene is TRBJ2-3, the V gene TRBV4-3; possible D gene TRBD1, 6 bases. CDR1 and CDR2 (germline): LGHNA, YSLEER. This CDR3 is 15 amino acids long. V gave up 2 bases and J gave up 5 bases, with 14 bases separating them. The CDR3 DNA reads as TGCGCCAGCAGCCAACAGGGGTTCGCCCTAGATACGCAGTATTTT. Its translation is CASSQQGFALDTQYF.

The chain recombines TRBV7-8 with TRBJ1-1, with 7 bases matching TRBD1. J lost 6 bases, V lost 2 bases, and 9 bases had no gene match. The CDR3 sequence is 15 residues long. Germline values: CDR1 SGHVS, CDR2 FQNEAQ. The CDR3 coding sequence is TGTGCCAGCAGCTTACAGCAGGGGGGTCTGGCTGAAGCTTTCTTT. Its protein is CASSLQQGGLAEAFF.

This sequence joins TRBV29-1 and TRBJ2-6, with TRBD1 matching 7 bases. V lost 7 bases, J lost 4 bases, and 7 bases stayed unmatched. Looked up from germline, CDR1 is SQVTM and CDR2 is ANQGSEA. This CDR3 region has 14 residues. The CDR3 sequence is CSAYDRAGANVLTF. CDR3 nucleotide sequence: TGCAGCGCCTATGACAGGGCCGGGGCCAACGTCCTGACTTTC.

This clone was found a few times. The chain has TRBV9 and TRBJ2-3; 10 nucleotides line up with TRBD1. The CDR3 runs 17 residues. From germline, CDR1 is SGDLS and CDR2 YYNGEE. J was trimmed by 6 bases and V by 4 bases; bases with no gene match: 14. The DNA for the CDR3 is TGTGCCAGCAGCATGACCGGGACAGGGGCTCGGGGGGATACGCAGTATTTT. Translated: CASSMTGTGARGDTQYF.

V and J are TRBV18 and TRBJ1-5; 9 bases agree with TRBD1. This CDR3 has 19 residues. The junction had 18 bases not matched to a gene; V was cut back by 3 bases and J by 6 bases. The germline CDR1 and CDR2 sequences are KGHSH and LQKENI. CDR3: CASSPQGGQWGQGVQPQHF. CDR3 coding DNA: TGTGCCAGCTCACCCCAAGGGGGACAGTGGGGACAGGGTGTTCAGCCCCAGCATTTT. The variable domain in full, with the rest retrieved from reference TRBV18 and TRBJ1-5, is NAGVMQNPRHLVRRRGQEARLRCSPMKGHSHVYWYRQLPEEGLKFMVYLQKENIIDESGMPKERFSAEFPKEGPSILRIQQVVRGDSAAYFCASSPQGGQWGQGVQPQHFGDGTRLSIL.

This clone was seen once. The genes are TRBV14 and TRBJ1-6; tentative D call: TRBD1 (6 bases). The CDR3 consists of 14 residues. Per germline, CDR1 SGHDN and CDR2 FVKESK. The V and J ends lost 1 base and 10 bases respectively, with 11 bases between them. CDR3 amino acids: CASSQGRGGSPLHF. The CDR3 DNA sequence: TGTGCCAGCAGCCAAGGCAGGGGTGGATCACCCCTCCACTTT.

The chain carries TRBV5-1 and TRBJ2-3; 11 bases match TRBD2. The CDR3 has 16 amino acids. With 0 bases clipped from V and 2 bases from J, the junction kept 2 bases outside the gene matches. Germline V CDR1 and CDR2: SGHRS, YFSETQ. CDR3 residues: CASSLGLAGYTDTQYF. In DNA, the CDR3 is TGCGCCAGCAGCTTGGGACTAGCGGGGTACACAGATACGCAGTATTTT.

The rearrangement links TRBV19 to TRBJ1-2; 9 nucleotides match TRBD1. Germline V gene sequence: CDR1 LNHDA, CDR2 SQIVND (reference sequence). The CDR3 is 14 residues long. After removal of 7 bases from V and 4 bases from J, the junction contained 7 bases not matched to a gene. Written as DNA, the CDR3 is TGTGCCAGTATCCCGACAGGGGGAATCTATGGCTACACCTTC. It is translated as CASIPTGGIYGYTF.

The genes are TRBV20-1 and TRBJ2-2, with D hard to call. This CDR3 has 11 amino acids. The V gene lost 5 bases and the J gene lost 3 bases, with 4 bases spanning the gap. Per the germline V gene, CDR1 is DFQATT and CDR2 is SNEGSKA (reference sequence). The CDR3 region is CSAPDTGELFF. The DNA of the CDR3 is TGCAGTGCTCCGGACACCGGGGAGCTGTTTTTT.

Here the CDR3 reads CASSLQGSGANVLTF. Here the CDR3 DNA reads TGCGCCAGCAGCTTACAGGGCTCTGGGGCCAACGTCCTGACTTTC. The chain recombines TRBV5-1 with TRBJ2-6, with a weak D call TRBD1 (6 bases). This CDR3 has 15 amino acids. Trimming cost V 2 bases and J 0 bases, with 6 bases left between them. Germline CDR1 SGHRS, CDR2 YFSETQ.

This clone was counted only a few times. The V gene is TRBV7-9, the J gene TRBJ2-6; D is possibly TRBD2 (5 bases). Trimming took 5 bases from V and 0 from J, leaving 14 bases between them. CDR1 and CDR2 (germline): SEHNR, FQNEAQ (reference sequence). The CDR3 sequence is 17 residues long. Here the CDR3 DNA reads TGTGCCAGCAGCCCTGTTACTAGTAACTCTGGGGCCAACGTCCTGACTTTC. It encodes CASSPVTSNSGANVLTF. Using reference TRBV7-9 and TRBJ2-6 for the parts outside the CDR3, the full variable domain is DTGVSQNPRHKITKRGQNVTFRCDPISEHNRLYWYRQTLGQGPEFLTYFQNEAQLEKSRLLSDRFSAERPKGSFSTLEIQRTEQGDSAMYLCASSPVTSNSGANVLTFGAGSRLTVL.

The rearrangement joins TRBV9 to TRBJ2-3; 11 bases match TRBD1. CDR1 is SGDLS and CDR2 is YYNGEE in the germline V gene. Trimming took 4 bases from V and 3 from J; bases not matched to a gene: 7. This CDR3 is 16 amino acids long. CDR3 bases: TGTGCCAGCAGCCCTTGGGGGACAGGGGGGACAGATACGCAGTATTTT. Translating gives CASSPWGTGGTDTQYF.

This chain links TRBV7-2 with TRBJ2-2; D may be TRBD2 (5 bases). The CDR3 runs 16 residues. Germline V gene lookup returns CDR1 SGHTA and CDR2 FQGNSA. Trimming cost V 3 bases and J 3 bases, with 14 bases left between them. CDR3 in amino acids: CASSLRGEYYTGELFF. CDR3 nucleotides: TGTGCCAGCAGCTTGCGTGGGGAGTACTACACCGGGGAGCTGTTTTTT. Together with reference TRBV7-2 and TRBJ2-2, the CDR3 gives the full variable domain: GAGVSQSPSNKVTEKGKDVELRCDPISGHTALYWYRQSLGQGLEFLIYFQGNSAPDKSGLPSDRFSAERTGGSVSTLTIQRTQQEDSAVYLCASSLRGEYYTGELFFGEGSRLTVL.

The CDR3 nucleotides read TGTGCCTGGAGTCCCTGGACAGGGGGTCTTGGTGGCTACACCTTC. Translated, it gives CAWSPWTGGLGGYTF. The chain employs TRBV30 and TRBJ1-2; TRBD1 matches at 10 bases. V lost 2 bases, J lost 7 bases, and 10 bases stayed unmatched. This CDR3 spans 15 amino acids. Germline loops: CDR1 GTSNPN, CDR2 SVGIG (reference sequence).

The chain is built from TRBV7-2 and TRBJ2-7, with 7 bases fitting TRBD2. Germline V gene sequence: CDR1 SGHTA, CDR2 FQGNSA. The V segment lost 4 bases and the J segment 0 bases; nucleotides outside the gene matches: 9. The CDR3 loop spans 16 amino acids. The chain's CDR3 is CASSWASGGHSYEQYF. CDR3 nucleotide sequence: TGTGCCAGCAGCTGGGCTAGCGGAGGGCACTCCTACGAGCAGTACTTC.

The chain recombines TRBV18 with TRBJ1-5; D is undetermined. From germline, CDR1 is KGHSH and CDR2 LQKENI. V lost 10 bases to trimming and J lost 0 bases, with 13 bases between them. This CDR3 spans 14 amino acids. The CDR3 protein is CATQTGDSNQPQHF. CDR3 in DNA: TGTGCCACCCAAACGGGTGATAGCAATCAGCCCCAGCATTTT. The full variable domain, rest sourced from reference TRBV18 and TRBJ1-5, is NAGVMQNPRHLVRRRGQEARLRCSPMKGHSHVYWYRQLPEEGLKFMVYLQKENIIDESGMPKERFSAEFPKEGPSILRIQQVVRGDSAAYFCATQTGDSNQPQHFGDGTRLSIL.

The chain uses TRBV13 and TRBJ1-4; D is unclear. V was clipped by 2 bases and J by 4 bases, with 14 bases between them. Per germline, CDR1 PRHDT and CDR2 FYEKMQ (reference sequence). The CDR3 contains 16 residues. In nucleotides, the CDR3 is TGTGCCAGCAGCTTATCGTCCTTCACAGATAATGAAAAACTGTTTTTT. It translates to CASSLSSFTDNEKLFF.

The chain recombines TRBV7-2 with TRBJ2-1, with TRBD1 matching over 9 bases. From germline, CDR1 is SGHTA and CDR2 FQGNSA. V lost 5 bases, J lost 4 bases, and 3 bases stayed unmatched. The CDR3 extends over 14 amino acids. The chain's CDR3 is CASSRDRDYNEQFF. In nucleotides, the CDR3 is TGTGCCAGCAGCCGGGACAGGGATTACAATGAGCAGTTCTTC.

This rearrangement joins TRBV18 to TRBJ2-2; 8 bases match TRBD1. Trimming at V came to 4 bases and at J to 4 bases, leaving 11 bases not matched to a gene. The CDR3 runs to 17 residues. Germline V CDR1 and CDR2: KGHSH, LQKENI. CDR3 DNA sequence: TGTGCCAGCTCACTTTACAAGGACAGGGAGTTCACCGGGGAGCTGTTTTTT. Protein: CASSLYKDREFTGELFF.